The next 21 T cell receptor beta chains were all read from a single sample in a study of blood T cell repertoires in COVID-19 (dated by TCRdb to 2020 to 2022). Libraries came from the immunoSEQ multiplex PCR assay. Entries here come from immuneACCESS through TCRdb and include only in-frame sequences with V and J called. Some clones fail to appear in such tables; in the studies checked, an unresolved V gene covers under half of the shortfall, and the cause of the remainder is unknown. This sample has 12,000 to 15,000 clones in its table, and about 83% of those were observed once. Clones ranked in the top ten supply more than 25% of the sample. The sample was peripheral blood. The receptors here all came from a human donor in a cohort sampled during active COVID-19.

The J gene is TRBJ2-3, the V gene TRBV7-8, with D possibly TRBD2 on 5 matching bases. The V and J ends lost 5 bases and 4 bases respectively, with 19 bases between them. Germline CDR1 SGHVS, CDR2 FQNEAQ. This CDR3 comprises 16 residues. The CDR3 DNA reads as TGTGCCAGCAGCCTACGACCCGGGAATAGCGCAGATACGCAGTATTTT. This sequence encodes CASSLRPGNSADTQYF.

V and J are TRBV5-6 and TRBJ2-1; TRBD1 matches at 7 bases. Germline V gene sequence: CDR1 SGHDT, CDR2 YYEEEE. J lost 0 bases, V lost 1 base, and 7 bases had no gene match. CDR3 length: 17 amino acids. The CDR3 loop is CASSLLDRFYSYNEQFF. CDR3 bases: TGTGCCAGCAGCTTGTTGGACAGGTTTTACTCCTACAATGAGCAGTTCTTC.

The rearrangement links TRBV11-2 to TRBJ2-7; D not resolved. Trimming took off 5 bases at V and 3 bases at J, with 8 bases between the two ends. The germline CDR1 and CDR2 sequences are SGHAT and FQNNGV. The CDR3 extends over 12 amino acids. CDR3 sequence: CASSPNFYEQYF. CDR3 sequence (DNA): TGTGCCAGCAGCCCAAACTTCTACGAGCAGTACTTC.

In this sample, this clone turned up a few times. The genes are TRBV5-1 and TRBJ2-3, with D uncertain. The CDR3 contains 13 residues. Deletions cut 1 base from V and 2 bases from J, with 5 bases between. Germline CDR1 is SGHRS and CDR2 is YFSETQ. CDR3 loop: CASSLPVTDTQYF. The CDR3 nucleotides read TGCGCCAGCAGCTTGCCGGTCACAGATACGCAGTATTTT.

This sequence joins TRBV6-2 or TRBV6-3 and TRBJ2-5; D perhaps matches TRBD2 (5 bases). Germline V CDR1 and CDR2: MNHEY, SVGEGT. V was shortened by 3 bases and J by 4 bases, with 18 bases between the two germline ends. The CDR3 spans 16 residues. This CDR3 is CASSYLGESGRETQYF. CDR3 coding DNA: TGTGCCAGCAGTTATCTCGGGGAAAGTGGCAGAGAGACCCAGTACTTC.

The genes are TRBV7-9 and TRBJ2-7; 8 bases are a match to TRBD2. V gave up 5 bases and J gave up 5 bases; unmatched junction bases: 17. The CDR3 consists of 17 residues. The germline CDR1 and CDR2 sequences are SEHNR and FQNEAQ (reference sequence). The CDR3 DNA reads TGTGCCAGCAGCCCCCGGAGCGGTAGCGGGATCCGACACGAGCAGTACTTC. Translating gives CASSPRSGSGIRHEQYF.

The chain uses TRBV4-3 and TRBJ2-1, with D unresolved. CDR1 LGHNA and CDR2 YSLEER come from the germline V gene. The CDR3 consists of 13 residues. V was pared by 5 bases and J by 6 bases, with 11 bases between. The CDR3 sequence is CASSAQLGNEQFF. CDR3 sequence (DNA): TGCGCCAGCAGCGCACAGCTGGGCAATGAGCAGTTCTTC.

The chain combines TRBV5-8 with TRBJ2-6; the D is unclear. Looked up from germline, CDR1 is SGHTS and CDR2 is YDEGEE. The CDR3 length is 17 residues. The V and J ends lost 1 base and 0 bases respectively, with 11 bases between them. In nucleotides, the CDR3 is TGTGCCAGCAGCTTGACAGCCACCACCTCTGGGGCCAACGTCCTGACTTTC. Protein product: CASSLTATTSGANVLTF.

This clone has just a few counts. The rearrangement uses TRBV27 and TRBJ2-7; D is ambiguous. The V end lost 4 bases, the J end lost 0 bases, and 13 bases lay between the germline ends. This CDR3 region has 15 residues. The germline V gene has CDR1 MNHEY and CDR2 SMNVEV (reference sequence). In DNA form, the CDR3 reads TGTGCCAGCAGTTCCCCCAGCGCGAGCTCCTACGAGCAGTACTTC. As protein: CASSSPSASSYEQYF.

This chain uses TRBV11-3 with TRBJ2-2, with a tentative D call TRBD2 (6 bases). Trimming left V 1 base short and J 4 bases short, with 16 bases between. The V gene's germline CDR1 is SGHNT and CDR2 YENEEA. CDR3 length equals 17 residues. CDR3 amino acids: CASSLVGSGPITGELFF. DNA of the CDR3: TGTGCCAGCAGCTTAGTGGGAAGCGGGCCAATCACCGGGGAGCTGTTTTTT.

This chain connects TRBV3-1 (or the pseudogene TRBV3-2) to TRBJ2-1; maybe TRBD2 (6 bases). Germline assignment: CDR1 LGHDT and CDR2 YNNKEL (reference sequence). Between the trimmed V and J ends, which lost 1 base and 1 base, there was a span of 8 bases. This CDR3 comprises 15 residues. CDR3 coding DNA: TGTGCCAGCAGCCAAGGGGGGGAGTCCTACAATGAGCAGTTCTTC. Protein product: CASSQGGESYNEQFF.

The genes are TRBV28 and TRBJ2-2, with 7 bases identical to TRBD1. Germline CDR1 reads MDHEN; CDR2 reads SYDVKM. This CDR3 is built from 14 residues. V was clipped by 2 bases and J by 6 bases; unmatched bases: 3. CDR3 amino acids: CASSLHTGAGELFF. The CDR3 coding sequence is TGTGCCAGCAGTTTACACACAGGGGCCGGGGAGCTGTTTTTT.

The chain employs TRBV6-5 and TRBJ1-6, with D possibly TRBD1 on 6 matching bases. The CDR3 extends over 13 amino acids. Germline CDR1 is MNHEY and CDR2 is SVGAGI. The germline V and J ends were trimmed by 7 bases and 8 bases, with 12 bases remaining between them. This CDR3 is CASTRRGDSPLHF. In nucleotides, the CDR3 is TGTGCCAGCACCCGCAGGGGTGATTCACCCCTCCACTTT.

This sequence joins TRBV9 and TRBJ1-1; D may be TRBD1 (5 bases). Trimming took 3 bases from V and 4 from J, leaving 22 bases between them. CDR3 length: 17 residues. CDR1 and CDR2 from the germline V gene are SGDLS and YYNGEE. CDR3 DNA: TGTGCCAGCAGCGCCAACTGGGTTGGGGCTTCGGCCACTGAAGCTTTCTTT. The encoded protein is CASSANWVGASATEAFF.

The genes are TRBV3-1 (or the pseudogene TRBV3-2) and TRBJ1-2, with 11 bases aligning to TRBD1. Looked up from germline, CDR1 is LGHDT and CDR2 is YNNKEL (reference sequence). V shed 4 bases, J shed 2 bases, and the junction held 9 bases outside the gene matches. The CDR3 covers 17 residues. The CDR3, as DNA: TGTGCCAGCAGCCTCCGAGGACAGGGGGCGCGAAACTATGGCTACACCTTC. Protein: CASSLRGQGARNYGYTF.

The CDR3 here is CASSIASGGTDTQYF. The CDR3 DNA reads as TGTGCCAGCAGCATTGCTAGCGGTGGAACAGATACGCAGTATTTT. The genes are TRBV5-4 and TRBJ2-3; the match to TRBD2 covers 7 bases. After removal of 4 bases from V and 3 bases from J, the junction contained 8 bases not matched to a gene. The CDR3 runs 15 residues. Germline loops: CDR1 SGHNT, CDR2 YYREEE (reference sequence).

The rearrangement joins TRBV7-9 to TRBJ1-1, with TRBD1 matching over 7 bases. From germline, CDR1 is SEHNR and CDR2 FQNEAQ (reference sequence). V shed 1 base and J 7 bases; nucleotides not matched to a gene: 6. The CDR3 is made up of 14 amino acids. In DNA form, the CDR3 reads TGTGCCAGCAGCTTAGGGGGGACAGCACGTGAAGCTTTCTTT. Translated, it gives CASSLGGTAREAFF.

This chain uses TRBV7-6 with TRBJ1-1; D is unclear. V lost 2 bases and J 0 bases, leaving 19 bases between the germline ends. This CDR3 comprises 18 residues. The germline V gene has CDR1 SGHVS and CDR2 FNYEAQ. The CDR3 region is CASSLTPPRDYMNTEAFF. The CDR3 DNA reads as TGTGCCAGCAGCTTAACCCCCCCGAGGGATTATATGAACACTGAAGCTTTCTTT.

The CDR3 reads CASSRTQSGTPGGELFF. CDR3 sequence (DNA): TGTGCCAGCAGCCGAACCCAGTCCGGGACTCCGGGGGGGGAGCTGTTTTTT. This rearrangement joins TRBV7-9 to TRBJ2-2; perhaps TRBD2 as D (6 bases). The V end was cut by 5 bases, the J end by 8 bases, with 24 bases between. The germline CDR1 and CDR2 sequences are SEHNR and FQNEAQ (reference sequence). The CDR3 is 17 residues long.

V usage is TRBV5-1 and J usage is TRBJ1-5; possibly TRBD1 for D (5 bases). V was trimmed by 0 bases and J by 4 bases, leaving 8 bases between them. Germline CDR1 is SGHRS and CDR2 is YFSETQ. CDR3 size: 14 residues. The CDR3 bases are TGCGCCAGCAGCTTGGGGGACTTTAATCAGCCCCAGCATTTT. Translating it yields CASSLGDFNQPQHF.

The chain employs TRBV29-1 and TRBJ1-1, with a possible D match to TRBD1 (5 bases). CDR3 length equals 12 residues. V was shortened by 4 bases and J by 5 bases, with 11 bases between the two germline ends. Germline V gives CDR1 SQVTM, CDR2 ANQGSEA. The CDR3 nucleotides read TGCAGCGTTGGCCGGGGGGAAACTGAAGCTTTCTTT. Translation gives CSVGRGETEAFF. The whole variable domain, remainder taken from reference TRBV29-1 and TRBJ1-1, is SAVISQKPSRDICQRGTSLTIQCQVDSQVTMMFWYRQQPGQSLTLIATANQGSEATYESGFVIDKFPISRPNLTFSTLTVSNMSPEDSSIYLCSVGRGETEAFFGQGTRLTVV.